The source of this T cell receptor (beta chain) is a study of T cell repertoires and HLA-DP antigens. CDR1 is WNHNN, CDR2 SYGVQD, per germline (reference sequence). V lost 0 bases to trimming and J lost 4 bases; unmatched junction nucleotides: 6. The CDR3 is 16 residues long. This clone was recorded once. The antigen is unknown. Generated by immunoSEQ multiplex PCR, the TCRdb table keeps only in-frame clones and is missing some. This repertoire shows around 100,000 clones, almost 95% found once; its top ten account for under 0.35%. This receptor was obtained from a woman under 30 in good health and CMV-seronegative. The chain combines TRBV10-1 with TRBJ2-7, with 10 nucleotides matching TRBD2. The source material was CD4+ T cells from PBMCs. CDR3: CASSESASGSLYEQYF. The CDR3 DNA follows: TGCGCCAGCAGTGAGTCGGCTAGCGGGAGCTTATACGAGCAGTACTTC.